This note documents a single T cell receptor beta chain sequence. Its cognate antigen is unknown. TCRdb's copy holds only in-frame clones and misses some; the assay was immunoSEQ multiplex PCR. The data hold hundreds of thousands of clones, with more than 75% observed a single time. This specimen belongs to a study of cytomegalovirus exposure and HLA in healthy donors. About the study: The same platform was used for the 90 to 150 validation repertoires as for the approximately 730 first-cohort repertoires, as reported in a later analysis.

With 6 bases removed from V and 6 bases from J, the gap between germline ends came to 12 bases. Germline loops: CDR1 SGDLS, CDR2 YYNGEE. The length of the CDR3 is 13 residues. Study-level points and caveats: Most observed TCR sequences were rare, whereas some public TCRs were detected in many donors. Reportedly, diagnosis of cytomegalovirus status by the classifier showed high specificity and sensitivity.

This sequence was found in a man younger than 35 in good health and CMV-seronegative. Sequencing used PBMCs. This rearrangement joins TRBV9 to TRBJ2-2, with D perhaps TRBD2 (6 bases). CDR3 region: CASTAGTPGELFF. The CDR3 nucleotides read TGTGCCAGCACCGCGGGGACCCCCGGGGAGCTGTTTTTT.